These 19 T cell receptor beta chains share one sample of origin, sequenced in a study of CD8+ T cells in alopecia areata. Investigators isolated RNA and reverse transcribed it into cDNA to act as the sequencing template. TCRdb's copy holds only in-frame clones and misses some; the assay was immunoSEQ multiplex PCR. The sample holds about 180,000 clones; 50% to 75% are singletons and the top ten take approximately 16%. Stated treatment: oral pan-JAK inhibitor, 5-10 mg twice daily. The sample was CD4+ T cells sorted from blood, taken at week 56, from a patient treated with tofacitinib. The receptors originated from a human donor with alopecia areata.

The rearrangement links TRBV5-5 to TRBJ2-3; D possibly corresponds to TRBD2 (5 bases). The germline V and J ends were trimmed by 0 bases and 4 bases, with 15 bases remaining between them. The CDR3 loop spans 16 amino acids. Looked up from germline, CDR1 is SGHKS and CDR2 is YYEKEE (reference sequence). CDR3 region: CASSLGATGGSDTQYF. DNA for the CDR3: TGTGCCAGCAGCTTGGGGGCCACCGGAGGATCAGATACGCAGTATTTT.

The rearrangement uses TRBV30 and TRBJ2-2; D not certain. Germline V CDR1 and CDR2: GTSNPN, SVGIG (reference sequence). V gave up 1 base and J gave up 1 base, with 7 bases separating them. The CDR3 loop spans 14 amino acids. The CDR3 loop reads CAWSDKVNTGELFF. CDR3 sequence (DNA): TGTGCCTGGAGTGATAAGGTGAACACCGGGGAGCTGTTTTTT.

The CDR3 loop is CASGGATRTDTQYF. The CDR3 bases are TGTGCCAGCGGGGGGGCCACTCGCACAGATACGCAGTATTTT. The V gene is TRBV6-6, the J gene TRBJ2-3; perhaps TRBD2 as D (7 bases). CDR3 length: 14 residues. V lost 8 bases, J lost 1 base, and 13 bases lay in between. Germline V lookup: CDR1 MNHNY, CDR2 SVGAGI (reference sequence).

The chain is built from TRBV27 and TRBJ2-3, with TRBD1 as a possible D gene (7 bases). Trimming took 2 bases from V and 2 from J, leaving 14 bases between them. CDR1 and CDR2 (germline): MNHEY, SMNVEV (reference sequence). CDR3 length: 16 residues. CDR3 coding DNA: TGTGCCAGCAGTTTAATCCAGGGGGGCTACACAGATACGCAGTATTTT. Translated: CASSLIQGGYTDTQYF.

The chain joins TRBV5-1 to TRBJ1-2; D possibly corresponds to TRBD1 (5 bases). CDR3 length equals 15 residues. Trimming shortened V by 4 bases and J by 6 bases, and 19 bases separated the two germline ends. Per germline, CDR1 SGHRS and CDR2 YFSETQ. The CDR3 is CASSTQGVGLDGYTF. The CDR3 DNA reads TGCGCCAGCAGCACTCAGGGTGTAGGGCTAGATGGCTACACCTTC.

This chain connects TRBV11-2 to TRBJ1-5; no clear D. The CDR3 has 15 amino acids. Deletions cut 1 base from V and 1 base from J, with 8 bases between. CDR1 and CDR2 (germline): SGHAT, FQNNGV. In nucleotides, the CDR3 is TGTGCCAGCAGCTTAGGGCCGGGCAGCAATCAGCCCCAGCATTTT. Amino acids: CASSLGPGSNQPQHF.

The V and J genes are TRBV7-2 and TRBJ2-7; tentative D call: TRBD1 (6 bases). The V gene's germline CDR1 is SGHTA and CDR2 FQGNSA. The germline V and J ends were trimmed by 5 bases and 5 bases, with 13 bases remaining between them. This CDR3 contains 13 residues. The CDR3 DNA follows: TGTGCCAGCAGCGGACAAGCAGGGGACGAGCAGTACTTC. Residues: CASSGQAGDEQYF.

The rearrangement uses TRBV10-3 and TRBJ1-2, with 9 bases fitting TRBD1. This CDR3 is built from 16 residues. In germline, CDR1 is ENHRY, CDR2 SYGVKD. V was clipped by 0 bases and J by 5 bases; unmatched bases: 7. CDR3 loop: CAISESGDRASYGYTF. CDR3 sequence (DNA): TGTGCCATCAGTGAGTCCGGGGACAGGGCTTCGTATGGCTACACCTTC.

The chain is built from TRBV2 and TRBJ1-5; possible D gene TRBD1, 5 bases. The V gene lost 5 bases and the J gene lost 2 bases, with 16 bases spanning the gap. This CDR3 contains 16 residues. Germline CDR1 and CDR2: SNHLY and FYNNEI. CDR3 residues: CASSQGGSVRNQPQHF. The CDR3 bases are TGTGCCAGCAGTCAGGGTGGGAGCGTCCGCAATCAGCCCCAGCATTTT.

This sequence joins TRBV4-2 and TRBJ1-1; D is uncertain. Between the trimmed V and J ends, which lost 0 bases and 4 bases, there was a span of 12 bases. Germline lookup yields CDR1 LGHNA and CDR2 YNFKEQ. The CDR3 consists of 15 residues. The CDR3 DNA reads TGTGCCAGCAGCCAAGATCTTGGAGGGATCACTGAAGCTTTCTTT. Amino acid sequence: CASSQDLGGITEAFF.

The chain has TRBV25-1 and TRBJ2-7; the match to TRBD1 covers 7 bases. This CDR3 is 13 amino acids long. V was pared by 4 bases and J by 6 bases, with 6 bases of the junction left unmatched. Germline V gene sequence: CDR1 MGHDK, CDR2 SYGVNS. The CDR3 loop is CASSVTGVSEQYF. Here the CDR3 DNA reads TGTGCCAGCAGTGTAACAGGGGTTTCCGAGCAGTACTTC.

The gene calls are TRBV6-6 and TRBJ2-7; weak D call: TRBD1 (5 bases). Between the trimmed V and J ends, which lost 0 bases and 2 bases, there was a span of 14 bases. Germline lookup yields CDR1 MNHNY and CDR2 SVGAGI (reference sequence). CDR3 length equals 16 residues. CDR3 bases: TGTGCCAGCAGTTACTCCCGGTGGACATATGCCTACGAGCAGTACTTC. Protein product: CASSYSRWTYAYEQYF.

The CDR3 DNA reads TGTGCCTCGACCGCAGTGAACTATGGCTACACCTTC. It encodes CASTAVNYGYTF. V gene TRBV30 combines with J gene TRBJ1-2; D unclear. CDR1 and CDR2 (germline): GTSNPN, SVGIG (reference sequence). The length of the CDR3 is 12 residues. V was trimmed by 7 bases and J by 2 bases, leaving 11 bases between them. The complete variable domain, with remaining parts taken from reference TRBV30 and TRBJ1-2, reads SQTIHQWPATLVQPVGSPLSLECTVEGTSNPNLYWYRQAAGRGLQLLFYSVGIGQISSEVPQNLSASRPQDRQFILSSKKLLLSDSGFYLCASTAVNYGYTFGSGTRLTVV.

This sequence joins TRBV18 and TRBJ2-3; possibly TRBD1 for D (6 bases). There are 15 residues in the CDR3. Deletions cut 3 bases from V and 0 bases from J, with 10 bases between. Germline V CDR1 and CDR2: KGHSH, LQKENI. CDR3 region: CASSPRTASTDTQYF. For the CDR3, the DNA is TGTGCCAGCTCACCGCGGACAGCTAGCACAGATACGCAGTATTTT.

The V and J genes are TRBV15 and TRBJ2-6; a possible D gene is TRBD2 (5 bases). CDR3 size: 15 residues. Germline V CDR1 and CDR2: LNHNV, YYDKDF (reference sequence). V dropped 3 bases and J dropped 2 bases, with 8 bases sitting between them. The DNA of the CDR3 is TGTGCCACCAGCAGCCGGGAAGCTGGGGCCAACGTCCTGACTTTC. As protein: CATSSREAGANVLTF.

This clone was seen a few times. The CDR3 nucleotides read TGTGCCAGCAAGGCGGGGGGGCCGGCAGAGGAGCTTTCAGATACGCAGTATTTT. This codes for CASKAGGPAEELSDTQYF. The V gene is TRBV2, the J gene TRBJ2-3; 9 bases match TRBD2. Per the germline V gene, CDR1 is SNHLY and CDR2 is FYNNEI. The trim removed 7 bases at V and 4 bases at J, leaving 18 bases unmatched. The CDR3 spans 18 residues. Based on the CDR3 plus reference TRBV2 and TRBJ2-3, the full variable domain is EPEVTQTPSHQVTQMGQEVILRCVPISNHLYFYWYRQILGQKVEFLVSFYNNEISEKSEIFDDQFSVERPDGSNFTLKIRSTKLEDSAMYFCASKAGGPAEELSDTQYFGPGTRLTVL.

V is TRBV7-9 and J is TRBJ2-1; D is undetermined. The CDR3 runs 15 residues. The V gene's germline CDR1 is SEHNR and CDR2 FQNEAQ (reference sequence). V lost 1 base and J 9 bases, leaving 16 bases between the germline ends. The CDR3 region has the DNA TGTGCCAGCAGCTTAGTGGGTGGTTCCCACAGTGAGCAGTTCTTC. Translating gives CASSLVGGSHSEQFF.

This chain joins TRBV18 and TRBJ2-1; 8 bases are shared with TRBD2. The V and J ends lost 4 bases and 0 bases, in that order; junction bases with no gene match: 5. Germline V lookup: CDR1 KGHSH, CDR2 LQKENI. The CDR3 runs 16 residues. The CDR3 coding sequence is TGTGCCAGCTCACGAGCGGGGGAAAGCTCCTACAATGAGCAGTTCTTC. Translation gives CASSRAGESSYNEQFF.

This chain joins TRBV27 and TRBJ2-1, with 8 positions matching TRBD2. V trimming: 6 bases; J trimming: 3 bases; junction bases outside the gene matches: 4. Germline V CDR1 and CDR2: MNHEY, SMNVEV (reference sequence). The CDR3 runs 14 residues. The chain's CDR3 is CASRAGGHYNEQFF. The CDR3 region has the DNA TGTGCCAGCAGGGCGGGGGGCCACTACAATGAGCAGTTCTTC.